A selection of T cell receptor beta chains follows, all from one sample in a study of T cells expressing NK-cell markers. Reanalyzing the 5' RACE reads, TCRdb keeps one entry per CDR3 protein, without DNA. This sample's clone table lists roughly 160,000 distinct CDR3 sequences. The specimen was blood T cells: a sorted CD56 or NKG2C T cell subset, CD4+ or CD8+ T cells, or bulk PBMC T cells (not recorded which). Receptors were obtained from a man aged 18-69 years in good health. CDR3s include the opening cysteine and the closing phenylalanine or tryptophan. The order of the fields is J gene, V gene, CDR3 protein.

j_gene: TRBJ1-1; v_gene: TRBV13; CDR3aa: CASNPMENTEAFF
j_gene: TRBJ1-6; v_gene: TRBV5-4; CDR3aa: CASSVGQGIYNSPLHF
j_gene: TRBJ2-1; v_gene: TRBV27; CDR3aa: CASSMGLASSYNEQFF
j_gene: TRBJ2-3; v_gene: TRBV9; CDR3aa: CASSVGGRGTGDTQYF
j_gene: TRBJ2-7; v_gene: TRBV27; CDR3aa: CASSFTGMRYEQYF
j_gene: TRBJ2-7; v_gene: TRBV19; CDR3aa: CASSTRMTGTTYEQYF
j_gene: TRBJ2-7; v_gene: TRBV27; CDR3aa: CASSHNGQNFYEQYF
j_gene: TRBJ2-3; v_gene: TRBV27; CDR3aa: CASSLLPLAGVIYTQYF
j_gene: TRBJ2-7; v_gene: TRBV7-9; CDR3aa: CASTPEAGSSYEQYF
j_gene: TRBJ1-3; v_gene: TRBV9; CDR3aa: CASSHGPASGNTIYF
j_gene: TRBJ1-1; v_gene: TRBV10-3; CDR3aa: CAHGGGQDTEAFF
j_gene: TRBJ2-7; v_gene: TRBV12-3/TRBV12-4; CDR3aa: CASSSIVTAESSYEQYF
j_gene: TRBJ2-4; v_gene: TRBV27; CDR3aa: CASSSPRGKNIQYF
j_gene: TRBJ2-5; v_gene: TRBV14; CDR3aa: CASSRGTGGKKETQYF
j_gene: TRBJ2-7; v_gene: TRBV27; CDR3aa: CASSFGGDPTYEQYF
j_gene: TRBJ2-1; v_gene: TRBV6-6; CDR3aa: CASSYSPGYEQFF
j_gene: TRBJ2-4; v_gene: TRBV7-9; CDR3aa: CASSFLTDAVNIQYF
j_gene: TRBJ1-1; v_gene: TRBV5-6; CDR3aa: CASSLEPSAEAFF
j_gene: TRBJ1-3; v_gene: TRBV29-1; CDR3aa: CSVEDNQGRGNTIYF
j_gene: TRBJ1-5; v_gene: TRBV27; CDR3aa: CASSLFRGPQQPQHF